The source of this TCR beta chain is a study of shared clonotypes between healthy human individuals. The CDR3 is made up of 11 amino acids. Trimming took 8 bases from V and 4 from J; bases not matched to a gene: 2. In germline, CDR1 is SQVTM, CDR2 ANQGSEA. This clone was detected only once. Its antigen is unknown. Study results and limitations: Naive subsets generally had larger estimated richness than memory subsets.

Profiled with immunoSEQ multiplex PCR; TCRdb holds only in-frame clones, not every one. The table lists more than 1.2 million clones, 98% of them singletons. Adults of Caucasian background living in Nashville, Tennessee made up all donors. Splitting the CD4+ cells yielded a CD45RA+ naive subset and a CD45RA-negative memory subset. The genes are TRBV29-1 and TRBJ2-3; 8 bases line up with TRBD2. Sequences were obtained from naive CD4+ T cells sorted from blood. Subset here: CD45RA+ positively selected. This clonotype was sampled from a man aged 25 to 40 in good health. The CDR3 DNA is TGCAGCCCGGGAGGGCCAGATACGCAGTATTTT. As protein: CSPGGPDTQYF.